The present TCR beta chain was sequenced within a study of blood T cell repertoires in COVID-19. This study enrolled people aged 18 to 89 from about 26 US geographic areas. Profiling relied on immunoSEQ multiplex PCR, and the TCRdb table lists in-frame clones only, not all of them. The profile covers 290,000 or so clones, with roughly 89% appearing a single time and roughly 4.3% taken by the ten largest. J gave up 1 base and V 1 base, and 7 bases lay outside the gene matches. Germline V gene sequence: CDR1 LGHDT, CDR2 YNNKEL (reference sequence). The CDR3 loop spans 18 amino acids. The chain employs TRBV3-1 (or the pseudogene TRBV3-2) and TRBJ2-6; TRBD1 agrees at 7 bases. The TCR originated in a woman under 30 with acute COVID-19. The sample taken for sequencing was PBMCs or T cells enriched from blood (not recorded which). CDR3 sequence (DNA): TGTGCCAGCAGCCAAGTGGGACAGCTACCTTCTGGGGCCAACGTCCTGACTTTC. Amino acid sequence: CASSQVGQLPSGANVLTF.